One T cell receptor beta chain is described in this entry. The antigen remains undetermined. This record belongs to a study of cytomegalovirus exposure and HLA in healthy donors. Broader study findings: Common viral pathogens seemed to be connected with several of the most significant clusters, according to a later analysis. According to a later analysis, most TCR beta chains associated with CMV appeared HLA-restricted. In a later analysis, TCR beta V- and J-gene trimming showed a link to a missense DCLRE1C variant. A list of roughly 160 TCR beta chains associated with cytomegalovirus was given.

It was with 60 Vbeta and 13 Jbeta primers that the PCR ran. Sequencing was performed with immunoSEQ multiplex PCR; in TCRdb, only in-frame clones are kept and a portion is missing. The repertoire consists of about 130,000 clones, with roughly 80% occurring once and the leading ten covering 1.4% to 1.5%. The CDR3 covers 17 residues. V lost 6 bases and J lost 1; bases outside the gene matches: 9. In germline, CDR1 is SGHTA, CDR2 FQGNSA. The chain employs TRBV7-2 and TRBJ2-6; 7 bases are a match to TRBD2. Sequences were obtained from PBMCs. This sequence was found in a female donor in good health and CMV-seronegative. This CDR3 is CASSLLPGGSGANVLTF. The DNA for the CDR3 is TGTGCCAGCAGTCTTCTACCGGGGGGTTCTGGGGCCAACGTCCTGACTTTC.